One T cell receptor (beta chain) is described in this entry. The sample is drawn from a study of stem cell transplantation in POMP-related autoinflammatory disease. Libraries were prepared by immunoSEQ multiplex PCR; TCRdb keeps only in-frame clonotypes and omits some of them. Seen here are about 1,300 clones, 80% observed once, and the top ten hold approximately 12%. V was pared by 8 bases and J by 7 bases, with 18 bases between. From germline, CDR1 is MNHNS and CDR2 SASEGT. This CDR3 spans 13 amino acids. The V gene is TRBV6-1, the J gene TRBJ2-7, with D perhaps TRBD1 (7 bases). The sequencing used Tregs from PBMCs, collected before stem cell transplantation. This clonotype was sampled from a human donor with POMP-related autoinflammation and immune dysregulation (PRAID). CDR3 region: CASGGDSLREQYF. The CDR3, as DNA: TGTGCCAGCGGAGGGGACAGCTTGAGAGAGCAGTACTTC.